This section outlines one T cell receptor beta chain sequence together with its context. In the same sample, other DNA sequences code for this CDR3. This entry belongs to a study of shared clonotypes between healthy human individuals. The CDR3 is made up of 14 amino acids. J was trimmed by 3 bases and V by 4 bases; bases with no gene match: 5. Germline V CDR1 and CDR2: SGDLS, YYNGEE. Data came from immunoSEQ multiplex PCR; TCRdb stores just in-frame clones and leaves some out. This sample has more than 850,000 clones; 70% to 80% occur once, and the top ten carry approximately 0.56%. The genes are TRBV9 and TRBJ1-2, with 8 positions matching TRBD1. Sequencing input: memory CD4+ T cells from PBMCs. The sample's subset: CD45RA-negative fraction. The receptor's source is a man aged 18-30 years in good health. Some clones in this sample may be carry-over from other donors' samples. The CDR3 protein is CASSPSTGDYGYTF. As DNA, the CDR3 is TGTGCCAGCAGCCCATCGACAGGGGACTATGGCTACACCTTC.